This T cell receptor (beta chain) came from a study of shared clonotypes between healthy human individuals. General observations from the study: There were few donors, and this limited the genetic and exposure-history diversity represented. Generation probabilities were higher for clonotypes shared across all four sorted-subset donors than for unshared ones.

In the case of this clone: Its antigen is not identified.

Replicate PCRs for sorted subsets used approximately 190 ng DNA; this equaled about 30,000 T cell genomes. Profiling relied on immunoSEQ multiplex PCR, and the TCRdb table lists in-frame clones only, not all of them. The sample lists hundreds of thousands of clones, roughly 72% occurring once. The CDR3 has 16 amino acids. V gave up 5 bases and J gave up 1 base, with 16 bases separating them. Germline V gene lookup returns CDR1 SGHVS and CDR2 FQNEAQ. The clonotype was recovered from a woman in her 30s in good health. J is TRBJ2-3 and V is TRBV7-8; tentatively, D is TRBD2 (5 bases). Material: memory CD4+ T cells sorted from blood. The subset: CD45RA-negative fraction. Here the CDR3 reads CASSLSGLQGTDTQYF. The CDR3 DNA follows: TGTGCCAGCAGCCTCTCTGGACTTCAGGGCACAGATACGCAGTATTTT.